This T cell receptor (beta chain) was recovered during a study of regulatory T cells in long-lasting Graves disease (dated by TCRdb to about 2021). About the full investigation: Patients with newly diagnosed Graves' disease had been on antithyroid drugs for under 3 months. Patients with persistent Graves' disease were compared with patients with newly diagnosed Graves' disease using TCR sequencing and RNA sequencing of peripheral blood. The study was conducted in China and was registered as a clinical trial. A total of about 33 samples underwent TCR sequencing, from roughly 13 patients with persistent Graves' disease and 20 or so patients with newly diagnosed Graves' disease. The study at large found these results: Because the primary lesion, thyroid tissue, could not be accessed, the study looked at peripheral blood alone. Persistent patients shared more public clonotypes among themselves (around 2,800) than newly diagnosed patients did (about 900). Compared with newly diagnosed patients, patients with persistent Graves' disease had lower TCR Shannon entropy and fewer highly expanded clones, which suggests clonal expansion. Persistent disease showed preferential use of TRBV28, TRBJ1-2 and TRBJ2-5, whereas newly diagnosed disease favored TRBV20-1 and TRBJ2-1. As a limitation, the authors acknowledged that the small sample size may reduce accuracy. Sequencing and analysis were limited to the TCR beta chain.

This clonotype appeared many times. What this receptor recognizes is not known. No quality values exist for individual bases; no much larger clone is one base distant. The library was produced with multiplex PCR. The data were produced on an Illumina HiSeq 4000. TCR beta libraries were built with iRepertoire HTBI primers and Arm-PCR amplification of CDR3 regions. Before sequencing, the PCR products underwent gel purification. As for how the authors treated the data: A total of 62 TRBV and 14 TRBJ segments were identified across samples and were used for gene usage analysis of CDR3 amino acid clonotypes. Filtered high-quality paired reads were merged into contigs using COPE and FqMerger. BLAST was used to align contigs to the IMGT TRBV, TRBD and TRBJ reference genes, and CDR3 was defined following IMGT. Any clonotype with a frequency above 0.1% was counted as a highly expanded clone. Repertoire diversity was measured by Shannon entropy, and V-J evenness by the Gini coefficient. Clonotypes shared by more than one individual were considered public. TCRdb reran the public reads through fastp at Q25 and MiXCR, keeping productive beta chains. For every CDR3 protein sequence, its rows merge into one entry that carries the most common genes and DNA. The authors' filters were not applied to this entry. This sample gives 350,000 to 500,000 distinct CDR3 sequences in total; 14% of them show up just once. Approximately 15% of the sample rests with the top ten.

The time point tag for this specimen amounts to: newly diagnosed GD, antithyroid drugs for less than 3 months. RNA was extracted from PBMCs in TRIzol for both TCR sequencing and RNA sequencing. The diagnosis of Graves' disease followed American Thyroid Association guidelines. Recruitment of patients was carried out at an endocrinology department in Xi'an, China. Each patient gave about 10 milliliters of peripheral blood, collected in an EDTA anticoagulant tube. Ficoll Paque Plus density gradient separation was used to isolate PBMCs, and no further T cell sorting was done. An Agilent 2100 Bioanalyzer and agarose gel were used to check RNA quality, while a NanoDrop 2000 measured RNA concentration. CDR1 and CDR2 are read off the germline V gene as SGHDN and FVKESK. Including the terminal cysteine and phenylalanine, the CDR3 comprises 12 residues. Just CDR3 DNA is preserved here, 36 bases in frame from base 1. V lost 4 bases and J lost 3 bases; the stretch between them is 5 bases long.

The data also belong to a second study, concerning T cells in Graves' hyperthyroidism and ophthalmopathy. The second study, in turn, reports: A patient counted as having stable Graves' hyperthyroidism if no progression to ophthalmopathy occurred over 18 months of follow-up. Hyperthyroidism patients were newly diagnosed, had a disease duration of under 2 months, and were aged 18 to 65 years. Exclusion was applied to patients with uncontrolled infections, other autoimmune diseases, pregnancy or lactation. Diagnoses relied on clinical symptoms, serum thyroxine and TRAb, thyroid ultrasound and orbital computed tomography. A first-round RT-PCR of the TCR CDR3 used the HTBI primer set with the Qiagen OneStep RT-PCR kit. Most expanded thyroid clonotypes (frequency above 0.001) were also detected in blood, suggesting blood repertoires may reflect thyroid immune responses. A 13 V-J signature model separated ophthalmopathy from stable hyperthyroidism, with 87.88% sensitivity and about 81% specificity in cross-validation and 80%/75% in testing. In validation, the model predicted progression to ophthalmopathy with 55% to 71% sensitivity and around 72% specificity, a median of around six months before onset. A discovery cohort of about a hundred patients, approximately 45 with Graves' ophthalmopathy and 55 to 65 with stable Graves' hyperthyroidism, was used to find distinguishing TCR V-J signatures. An independent validation cohort of around 19 hyperthyroidism patients and 17 patients who later progressed to ophthalmopathy tested prospective prediction of ophthalmopathy. The roughly 99 discovery patients were divided at random into training and test sets in a 7:3 ratio. In addition, the study compared T-cell repertoires in thyroid tissue and in blood from five to seven Graves' hyperthyroidism patients. Following sampling, methimazole starting at 30 mg daily was given to hyperthyroidism patients, and high-dose intravenous methylprednisolone was given to ophthalmopathy patients. A second multiplex PCR round built the libraries, followed by size selection and purification. The libraries were sequenced on an Illumina HiSeq2000 using paired-end 100 bp reads. SOAPnuke was used to process the raw data, removing reads that contained adapters or uncalled bases, had a mean Phred below 15, or lacked an exact match to the constant primer or identifier. COPE v1.2.5 was used to merge the high-quality paired reads, and each unique nucleotide sequence was defined as a clonotype. MiTCR v1.1 was used to align the clonotypes against IMGT TRBV, TRBD and TRBJ reference segments. The analysis was restricted to V-J combinations with a frequency above 0.0001, which together covered just over 99% of the repertoires. A TCS score was defined as the ratio between F50 (clonal expansion) and ExV (chaos), using BLOSUM62-based TCRdist between CDR3 peptides within each V-J. Welch's t-statistics and random forest reduced some 510 V-J features to roughly 13, which were used in a naive Bayes classifier (R e1071). Sample size was not statistically predetermined, and investigators were not blinded to group allocation. The paper reports TCR Vbeta CDR3 sequencing of roughly 140 peripheral blood samples: some 44 ophthalmopathy, under 85 hyperthyroidism and around 17 progressor patients.

The input for sequencing was peripheral blood mononuclear cells (PBMCs), taken at new diagnosis, from a patient treated with antithyroid drugs. This chain is built from TRBV14 and TRBJ2-3, with the D gene not confidently named. This clonotype originated in a woman aged 45-65 years with Graves disease. Donor details come from another sample of the same person, matched by shared clones. The CDR3 region has the sequence CASSPRTDTQYF. The DNA is as follows: TGTGCCAGCAGCCCTCGAACAGATACGCAGTATTTT.